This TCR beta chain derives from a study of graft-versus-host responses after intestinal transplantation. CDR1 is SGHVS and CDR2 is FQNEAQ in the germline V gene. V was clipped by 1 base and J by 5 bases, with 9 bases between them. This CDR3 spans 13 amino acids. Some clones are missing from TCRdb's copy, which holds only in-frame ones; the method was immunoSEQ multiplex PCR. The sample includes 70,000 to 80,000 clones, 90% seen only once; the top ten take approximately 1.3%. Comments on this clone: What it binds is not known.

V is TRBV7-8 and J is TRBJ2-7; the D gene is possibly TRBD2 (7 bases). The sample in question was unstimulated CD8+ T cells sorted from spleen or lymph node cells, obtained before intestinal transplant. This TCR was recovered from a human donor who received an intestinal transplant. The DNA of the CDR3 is TGTGCCAGCAGCTTAGGGGGGGGCGACGAGCAGTACTTC. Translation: CASSLGGGDEQYF. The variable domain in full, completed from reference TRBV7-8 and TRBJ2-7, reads GAGVSQSPRYKVAKRGQDVALRCDPISGHVSLFWYQQALGQGPEFLTYFQNEAQLDKSGLPSDRFFAERPEGSVSTLKIQRTQQEDSAVYLCASSLGGGDEQYFGPGTRLTVT.